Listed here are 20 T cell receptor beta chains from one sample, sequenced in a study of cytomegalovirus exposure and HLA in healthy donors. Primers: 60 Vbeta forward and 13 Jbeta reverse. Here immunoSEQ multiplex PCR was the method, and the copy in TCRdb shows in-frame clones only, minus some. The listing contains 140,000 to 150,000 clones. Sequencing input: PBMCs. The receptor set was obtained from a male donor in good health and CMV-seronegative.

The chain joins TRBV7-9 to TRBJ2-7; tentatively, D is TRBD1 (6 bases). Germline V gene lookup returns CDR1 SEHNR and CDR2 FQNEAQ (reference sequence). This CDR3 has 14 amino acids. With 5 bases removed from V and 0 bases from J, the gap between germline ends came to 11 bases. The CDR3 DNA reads TGTGCCAGCAGCCTACAGGGCCACTCCTACGAGCAGTACTTC. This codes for CASSLQGHSYEQYF.

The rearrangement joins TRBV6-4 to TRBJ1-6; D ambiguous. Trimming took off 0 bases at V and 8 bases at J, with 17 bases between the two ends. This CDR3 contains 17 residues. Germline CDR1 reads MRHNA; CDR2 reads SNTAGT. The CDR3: CASSDSGRAVSDSPLHF. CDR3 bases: TGTGCCAGCAGTGACTCTGGGCGAGCAGTCTCAGATTCACCCCTCCACTTT.

CDR3 sequence reads: CASNYGTGDEQYF. The CDR3 nucleotides read TGTGCCAGCAACTACGGGACAGGGGACGAGCAGTACTTC. The V and J genes are TRBV5-6 and TRBJ2-7, with 10 bases lining up with TRBD1. This CDR3 spans 13 amino acids. Looked up from germline, CDR1 is SGHDT and CDR2 is YYEEEE. The V segment lost 6 bases and the J segment 5 bases; nucleotides outside the gene matches: 5.

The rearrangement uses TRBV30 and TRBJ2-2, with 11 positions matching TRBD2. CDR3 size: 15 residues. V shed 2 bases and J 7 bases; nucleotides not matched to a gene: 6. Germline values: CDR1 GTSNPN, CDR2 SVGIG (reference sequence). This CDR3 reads CAWSFSGREIGELFF. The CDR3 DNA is TGTGCCTGGAGTTTTAGCGGGAGGGAAATCGGGGAGCTGTTTTTT. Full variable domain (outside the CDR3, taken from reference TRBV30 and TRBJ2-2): SQTIHQWPATLVQPVGSPLSLECTVEGTSNPNLYWYRQAAGRGLQLLFYSVGIGQISSEVPQNLSASRPQDRQFILSSKKLLLSDSGFYLCAWSFSGREIGELFFGEGSRLTVL.

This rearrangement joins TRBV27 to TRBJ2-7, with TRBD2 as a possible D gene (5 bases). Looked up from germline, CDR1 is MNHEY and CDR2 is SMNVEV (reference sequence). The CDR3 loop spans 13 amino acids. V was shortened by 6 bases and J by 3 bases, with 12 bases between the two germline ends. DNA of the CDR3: TGTGCCAGCAGGCTACTGGCGGGCTACGAGCAGTACTTC. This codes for CASRLLAGYEQYF.

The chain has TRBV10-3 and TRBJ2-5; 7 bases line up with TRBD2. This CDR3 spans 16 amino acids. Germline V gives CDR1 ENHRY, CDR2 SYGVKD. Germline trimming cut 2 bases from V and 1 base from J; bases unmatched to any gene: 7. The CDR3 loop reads CAISEGQSGIQETQYF. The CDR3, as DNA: TGTGCCATCAGTGAGGGTCAAAGCGGGATCCAAGAGACCCAGTACTTC.

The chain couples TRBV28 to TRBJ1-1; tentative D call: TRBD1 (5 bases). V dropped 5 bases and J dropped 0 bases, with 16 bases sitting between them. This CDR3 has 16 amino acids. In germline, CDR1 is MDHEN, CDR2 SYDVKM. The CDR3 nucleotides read TGTGCCAGCAGTCCGTCGGGGGTTGCCATGAACACTGAAGCTTTCTTT. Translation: CASSPSGVAMNTEAFF.

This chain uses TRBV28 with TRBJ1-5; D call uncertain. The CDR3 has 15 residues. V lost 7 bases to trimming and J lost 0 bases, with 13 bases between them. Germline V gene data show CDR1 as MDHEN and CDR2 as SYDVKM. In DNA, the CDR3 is TGTGCCAGCATCCACTTCCGGTATAGCAATCAGCCCCAGCATTTT. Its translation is CASIHFRYSNQPQHF.

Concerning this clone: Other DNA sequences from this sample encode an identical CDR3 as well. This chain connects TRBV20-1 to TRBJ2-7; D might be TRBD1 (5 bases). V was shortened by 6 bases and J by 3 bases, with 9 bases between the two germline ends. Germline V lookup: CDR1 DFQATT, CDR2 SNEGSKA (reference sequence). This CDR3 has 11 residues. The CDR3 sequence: CSAPDSYEQYF. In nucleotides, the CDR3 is TGCAGTGCGCCCGACAGCTACGAGCAGTACTTC.

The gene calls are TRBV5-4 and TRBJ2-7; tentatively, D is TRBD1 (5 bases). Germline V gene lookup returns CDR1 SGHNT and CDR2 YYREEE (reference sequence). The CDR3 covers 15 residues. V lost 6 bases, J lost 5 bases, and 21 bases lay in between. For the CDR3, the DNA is TGTGCCAGCAAGGATGGGCCTGGCAGGGTGGACGAGCAGTACTTC. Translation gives CASKDGPGRVDEQYF. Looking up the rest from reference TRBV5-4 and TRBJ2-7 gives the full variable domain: ETGVTQSPTHLIKTRGQQVTLRCSSQSGHNTVSWYQQALGQGPQFIFQYYREEENGRGNFPPRFSGLQFPNYSSELNVNALELDDSALYLCASKDGPGRVDEQYFGPGTRLTVT.

CDR3 region: CAWMGGGANTGELFF. Written as DNA, the CDR3 is TGTGCCTGGATGGGCGGGGGCGCGAACACCGGGGAGCTGTTTTTT. The chain combines TRBV30 with TRBJ2-2; perhaps TRBD2 as D (7 bases). Trimming took off 4 bases at V and 0 bases at J, with 12 bases between the two ends. CDR1 and CDR2 (germline): GTSNPN, SVGIG (reference sequence). This CDR3 is 15 amino acids long.

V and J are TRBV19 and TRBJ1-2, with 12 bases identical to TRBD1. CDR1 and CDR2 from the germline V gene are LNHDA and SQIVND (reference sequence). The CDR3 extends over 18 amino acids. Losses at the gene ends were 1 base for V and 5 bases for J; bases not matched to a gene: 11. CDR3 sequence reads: CASSIAPGQGAIGYGYTF. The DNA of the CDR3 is TGTGCCAGTAGTATAGCCCCGGGACAGGGGGCAATTGGGTATGGCTACACCTTC.

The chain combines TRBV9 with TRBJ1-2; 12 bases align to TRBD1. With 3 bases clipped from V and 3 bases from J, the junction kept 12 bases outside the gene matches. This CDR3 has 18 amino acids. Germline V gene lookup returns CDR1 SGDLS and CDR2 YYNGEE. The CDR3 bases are TGTGCCAGCAGCGGAGCCCTACTCGGGACAGGGGGCGACTATGGCTACACCTTC. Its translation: CASSGALLGTGGDYGYTF.

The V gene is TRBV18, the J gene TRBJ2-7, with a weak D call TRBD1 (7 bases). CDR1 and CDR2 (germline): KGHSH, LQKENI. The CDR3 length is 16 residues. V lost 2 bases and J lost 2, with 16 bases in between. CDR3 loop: CASSPIAGQTPYEQYF. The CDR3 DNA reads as TGTGCCAGCTCACCAATTGCGGGACAGACCCCCTACGAGCAGTACTTC.

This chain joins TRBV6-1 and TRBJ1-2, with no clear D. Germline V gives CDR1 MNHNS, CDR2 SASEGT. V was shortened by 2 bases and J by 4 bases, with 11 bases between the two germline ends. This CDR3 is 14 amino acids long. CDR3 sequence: CASSEWSDIYGYTF. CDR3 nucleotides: TGTGCCAGCAGTGAATGGTCCGACATCTATGGCTACACCTTC.

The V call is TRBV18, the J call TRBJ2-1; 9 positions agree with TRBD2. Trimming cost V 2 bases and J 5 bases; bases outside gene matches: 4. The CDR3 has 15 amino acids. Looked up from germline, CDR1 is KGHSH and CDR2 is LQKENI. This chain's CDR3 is CASSPFSGGDNEQFF. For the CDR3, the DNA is TGTGCCAGCTCACCATTTAGCGGGGGCGACAATGAGCAGTTCTTC.

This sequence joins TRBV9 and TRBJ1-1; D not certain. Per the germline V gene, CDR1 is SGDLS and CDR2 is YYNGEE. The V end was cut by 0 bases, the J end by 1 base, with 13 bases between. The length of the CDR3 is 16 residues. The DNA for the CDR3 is TGTGCCAGCAGCGTAGCTTCTAATTCGGGGAACACTGAAGCTTTCTTT. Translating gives CASSVASNSGNTEAFF.

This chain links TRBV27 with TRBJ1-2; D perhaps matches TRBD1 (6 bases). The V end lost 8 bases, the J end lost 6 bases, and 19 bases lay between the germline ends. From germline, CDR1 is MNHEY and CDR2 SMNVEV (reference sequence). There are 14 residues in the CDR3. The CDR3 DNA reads TGTGCCAGCCGGGGCACCACAGGGTTGCATGGCTACACCTTC. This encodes CASRGTTGLHGYTF.

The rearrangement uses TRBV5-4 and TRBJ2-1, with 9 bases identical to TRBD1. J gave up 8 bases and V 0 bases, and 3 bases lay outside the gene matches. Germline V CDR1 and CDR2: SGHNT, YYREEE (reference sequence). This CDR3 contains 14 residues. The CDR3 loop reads CASSLGTGAYEQFF. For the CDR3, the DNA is TGTGCCAGCAGCTTGGGGACAGGGGCATATGAGCAGTTCTTC.

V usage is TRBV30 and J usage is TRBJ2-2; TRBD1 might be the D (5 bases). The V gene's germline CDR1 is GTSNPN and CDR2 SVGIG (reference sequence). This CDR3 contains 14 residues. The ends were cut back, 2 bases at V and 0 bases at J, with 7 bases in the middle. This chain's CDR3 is CAWSKGANTGELFF. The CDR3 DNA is TGTGCCTGGAGTAAAGGGGCGAACACCGGGGAGCTGTTTTTT.